This T cell receptor beta chain is drawn from a study of cytomegalovirus exposure and HLA in healthy donors. The ends lost 6 bases at V and 5 bases at J; junction bases unmatched: 2. Germline V CDR1 and CDR2: LNHDA, SQIVND (reference sequence). The CDR3 sequence is 14 residues long. Assay used: immunoSEQ multiplex PCR; TCRdb lists only in-frame clones, some missing. The sample holds 200,000 or so clones; 80% to 90% are singletons and the top ten take around 3%. General study points: A classifier reportedly called cytomegalovirus status with high sensitivity and specificity. Overall, approximately 150 TCR beta chains were annotated as cytomegalovirus-associated.

Notes on this clone: As yet, its antigen is unknown.

This clonotype was obtained from a woman aged 18-29 years in good health and CMV-seronegative. The chain employs TRBV19 and TRBJ2-1; 12 nucleotides agree with TRBD2. The material sequenced was PBMCs. CDR3: CASRRLAGDNEQFF. DNA for the CDR3: TGTGCCAGTAGACGACTAGCGGGAGACAATGAGCAGTTCTTC.